This T cell receptor (beta chain) was documented in a study of cytomegalovirus exposure and HLA in healthy donors. Broader study findings: Diagnosis of cytomegalovirus status made by the classifier reportedly showed high specificity and sensitivity. Researchers counted roughly 150 TCR beta chains as cytomegalovirus-associated. Under in vitro conditions, a few CMV-associated chains were confirmed as specific for CMV antigens.

Clones were sequenced by immunoSEQ multiplex PCR, and TCRdb holds only the in-frame ones, with some missing. The sample consists of roughly 330,000 clones, approximately 90% of them appearing once. Germline V lookup: CDR1 MGHRA, CDR2 YSYEKL. Trimming removed 0 bases from V and 9 bases from J, with 17 bases in between. The CDR3 spans 15 residues. With regard to this clone: The target antigen is unknown.

The sequencing input was PBMCs. This receptor was taken from a woman aged 25 to 45 in good health and CMV-seropositive. The rearrangement joins TRBV4-1 to TRBJ1-1; no firm D call. The CDR3 nucleotides are TGCGCCAGCAGCCAAGATCAGGTCGTGGGCCAGAAAGCTTTCTTT. This gives the protein CASSQDQVVGQKAFF.